Shown below are 6 T cell receptor beta chains from a single sample sequenced in a study of cytomegalovirus exposure and HLA in healthy donors. Primers for the PCR totalled 60 Vbeta and 13 Jbeta. Using immunoSEQ multiplex PCR, the repertoire was profiled, and TCRdb retains in-frame clones only, with some absent. The sample contains about 78,000 clones, roughly 84% of which appear only once. Sequencing was performed on PBMCs. The receptors originated from a woman between 50 and 59 years old in good health and CMV-seronegative.

The chain links TRBV6-4 to TRBJ1-4, with TRBD1 matching 9 bases. The CDR3 loop spans 13 amino acids. Germline V gene sequence: CDR1 MRHNA, CDR2 SNTAGT. The J segment lost 7 bases and the V segment lost 6 bases, leaving 3 bases of the junction unmatched. In DNA form, the CDR3 reads TGTGCCAGCAGAAGGGACAGGGCTGAAAAACTGTTTTTT. Encoded protein: CASRRDRAEKLFF.

The J gene is TRBJ1-6, the V gene TRBV9; TRBD1 matches 9 bases. Trimming took 2 bases from V and 0 from J; bases not matched to a gene: 3. CDR1 and CDR2 (germline): SGDLS, YYNGEE. There are 17 residues in the CDR3. Here the CDR3 DNA reads TGTGCCAGCAGCGTGACAGGGGGGGACTCCTATAATTCACCCCTCCACTTT. It yields the protein CASSVTGGDSYNSPLHF.

In its sample, this clone was seen once. The rearrangement joins TRBV18 to TRBJ2-7; 7 positions agree with TRBD2. CDR1 is KGHSH and CDR2 is LQKENI in the germline V gene. J lost 2 bases, V lost 6 bases, and 7 bases had no gene match. This CDR3 is 14 amino acids long. CDR3 DNA: TGTGCCAGCTCTCCCGGGACTACCACCTACGAGCAGTACGTC. Its protein is CASSPGTTTYEQYV.

The CDR3 DNA follows: TGCGCCAGCAGCTTGGGGCGGGAGCCCGGGCCGATCAGCACAGATACGCAGTATTTT. It codes for CASSLGREPGPISTDTQYF. This chain links TRBV5-1 with TRBJ2-3; 7 positions agree with TRBD2. V shed 0 bases, J shed 0 bases, and the junction held 13 bases outside the gene matches. The germline CDR1 and CDR2 sequences are SGHRS and YFSETQ. The CDR3 has 19 amino acids.

J is TRBJ2-7 and V is TRBV5-1; tentatively, D is TRBD2 (5 bases). The CDR3 loop spans 13 amino acids. With 2 bases removed from V and 6 bases from J, the gap between germline ends came to 12 bases. The germline gives CDR1 SGHRS, CDR2 YFSETQ. CDR3: CASSLATGFEQYF. The CDR3 DNA is TGCGCCAGCAGCTTAGCCACGGGGTTCGAGCAGTACTTC. Together with reference TRBV5-1 and TRBJ2-7, the CDR3 gives the full variable domain: KAGVTQTPRYLIKTRGQQVTLSCSPISGHRSVSWYQQTPGQGLQFLFEYFSETQRNKGNFPGRFSGRQFSNSRSEMNVSTLELGDSALYLCASSLATGFEQYFGPGTRLTVT.

The chain recombines TRBV29-1 with TRBJ2-1, with 7 bases that match TRBD2. From germline, CDR1 is SQVTM and CDR2 ANQGSEA. This CDR3 is 13 amino acids long. J gave up 6 bases and V 4 bases, and 6 bases lay outside the gene matches. This CDR3 reads CSVGGGLGNEQFF. CDR3 sequence (DNA): TGCAGCGTTGGGGGGGGGTTGGGCAATGAGCAGTTCTTC.